Each of the 10 T cell receptor beta chains below was sequenced from the same sample in a study of breast tumors, draining lymph nodes, adjacent tissues. TCRdb reprocessed the multiplex PCR reads with MiXCR, giving one entry per CDR3 protein. This sample has tens of thousands of distinct CDR3 sequences, with 23% found just once. The sequenced sample consisted of breast tumor tissue. The receptor set was obtained from a female donor with breast cancer. Some clones in this sample may be carry-over from other donors' samples.

This clonotype was seen at least ten times. The gene calls are TRBV29-1 and TRBJ1-4; 8 bases are shared with TRBD1. The CDR3 extends over 14 amino acids. After removal of 7 bases from V and 8 bases from J, the junction contained 12 bases not matched to a gene. Looked up from germline, CDR1 is SQVTM and CDR2 is ANQGSEA. CDR3: CSARTGTGIEKLFF. The CDR3 DNA reads TGCAGCGCTAGAACCGGGACAGGTATCGAAAAACTGTTTTTT.

This clonotype was seen a single time. V and J are TRBV7-6 and TRBJ1-1; no clear D gene. The V end was cut by 5 bases, the J end by 4 bases, with 14 bases between. The CDR3 spans 14 residues. The germline V gene encodes CDR1 SGHVS and CDR2 FNYEAQ. In DNA form, the CDR3 reads TGTGCCAGCAGCCCCACCTTTACGGGCACTGAAGCTTTCTTT. Translation gives CASSPTFTGTEAFF. Filled out from reference TRBV7-6 and TRBJ1-1, the complete variable domain reads GAGVSQSPRYKVTKRGQDVALRCDPISGHVSLYWYRQALGQGPEFLTYFNYEAQQDKSGLPNDRFSAERPEGSISTLTIQRTEQRDSAMYRCASSPTFTGTEAFFGQGTRLTVV.

The gene calls are TRBV12-3 or TRBV12-4 and TRBJ1-1; D is uncertain. Trimming left V 4 bases short and J 0 bases short, with 12 bases between. The CDR3 covers 15 residues. DNA for the CDR3: TGTGCCAGCAGTTACGGTGGCTCCCTGAACACTGAAGCTTTCTTT. It codes for CASSYGGSLNTEAFF.

This clonotype was observed at least ten times. This chain links TRBV27 with TRBJ2-3; 7 bases line up with TRBD2. The trim removed 3 bases at V and 6 bases at J, leaving 6 bases unmatched. Germline V gives CDR1 MNHEY, CDR2 SMNVEV (reference sequence). The CDR3 is made up of 14 amino acids. The CDR3 nucleotides read TGTGCCAGCAGTTTTCTCGCGGGAGCGGATACGCAGTATTTT. It yields the protein CASSFLAGADTQYF.

V is TRBV12-3 or TRBV12-4 and J is TRBJ2-7, with D hard to call. This CDR3 spans 14 amino acids. Trimming stripped 1 base from V and 3 bases from J, with 10 bases between. As DNA, the CDR3 is TGTGCCAGCAGTTTAGAGCCCACGATCTACGAGCAGTACTTC. It is translated as CASSLEPTIYEQYF.

This clonotype was counted ten times or more. The chain links TRBV2 to TRBJ2-2; 7 nucleotides line up with TRBD1. Germline loops: CDR1 SNHLY, CDR2 FYNNEI. The CDR3 consists of 13 residues. V trimming: 6 bases; J trimming: 6 bases; junction bases outside the gene matches: 4. In nucleotides, the CDR3 is TGTGCCAGCAGCCAGGGGGTTGCCGGGGAGCTGTTTTTT. Translating gives CASSQGVAGELFF.

This clonotype is medium-sized. The genes are TRBV6-2 or TRBV6-3 and TRBJ2-3, with D uncertain. Trimming left V 7 bases short and J 5 bases short, with 7 bases between. The germline V gene encodes CDR1 MNHEY and CDR2 SVGEGT. The CDR3 has 11 amino acids. The CDR3 nucleotides are TGTGCCAGCAAAAGAGGAGATACGCAGTATTTT. It specifies CASKRGDTQYF.

This clonotype has ten or more counts. The rearrangement joins TRBV7-9 to TRBJ2-1, with D possibly being TRBD1 or TRBD2 (5 bases each). Germline CDR1 SEHNR, CDR2 FQNEAQ (reference sequence). V was pared by 0 bases and J by 6 bases, with 6 bases between. CDR3 size: 13 residues. CDR3 in DNA: TGTGCCAGCAGCTTAGCGGGGGTCAATGAGCAGTTCTTC. Its translation: CASSLAGVNEQFF.

The rearrangement joins TRBV30 to TRBJ2-2; D is unclear. The germline V gene encodes CDR1 GTSNPN and CDR2 SVGIG (reference sequence). V lost 0 bases and J lost 3, with 11 bases in between. There are 15 residues in the CDR3. The DNA for the CDR3 is TGTGCCTGGAGTGTGATGGAAGAGGACACCGGGGAGCTGTTTTTT. It translates to CAWSVMEEDTGELFF.

This clonotype was observed at least ten times. V is TRBV9 and J is TRBJ2-7, with TRBD2 identical over 7 bases. The CDR3 has 14 residues. CDR1 SGDLS and CDR2 YYNGEE come from the germline V gene. V lost 7 bases and J lost 0; bases outside the gene matches: 7. CDR3 amino acids: CASGKAGSSYEQYF. CDR3 nucleotide sequence: TGTGCCAGCGGCAAAGCGGGGAGCTCCTACGAGCAGTACTTC.